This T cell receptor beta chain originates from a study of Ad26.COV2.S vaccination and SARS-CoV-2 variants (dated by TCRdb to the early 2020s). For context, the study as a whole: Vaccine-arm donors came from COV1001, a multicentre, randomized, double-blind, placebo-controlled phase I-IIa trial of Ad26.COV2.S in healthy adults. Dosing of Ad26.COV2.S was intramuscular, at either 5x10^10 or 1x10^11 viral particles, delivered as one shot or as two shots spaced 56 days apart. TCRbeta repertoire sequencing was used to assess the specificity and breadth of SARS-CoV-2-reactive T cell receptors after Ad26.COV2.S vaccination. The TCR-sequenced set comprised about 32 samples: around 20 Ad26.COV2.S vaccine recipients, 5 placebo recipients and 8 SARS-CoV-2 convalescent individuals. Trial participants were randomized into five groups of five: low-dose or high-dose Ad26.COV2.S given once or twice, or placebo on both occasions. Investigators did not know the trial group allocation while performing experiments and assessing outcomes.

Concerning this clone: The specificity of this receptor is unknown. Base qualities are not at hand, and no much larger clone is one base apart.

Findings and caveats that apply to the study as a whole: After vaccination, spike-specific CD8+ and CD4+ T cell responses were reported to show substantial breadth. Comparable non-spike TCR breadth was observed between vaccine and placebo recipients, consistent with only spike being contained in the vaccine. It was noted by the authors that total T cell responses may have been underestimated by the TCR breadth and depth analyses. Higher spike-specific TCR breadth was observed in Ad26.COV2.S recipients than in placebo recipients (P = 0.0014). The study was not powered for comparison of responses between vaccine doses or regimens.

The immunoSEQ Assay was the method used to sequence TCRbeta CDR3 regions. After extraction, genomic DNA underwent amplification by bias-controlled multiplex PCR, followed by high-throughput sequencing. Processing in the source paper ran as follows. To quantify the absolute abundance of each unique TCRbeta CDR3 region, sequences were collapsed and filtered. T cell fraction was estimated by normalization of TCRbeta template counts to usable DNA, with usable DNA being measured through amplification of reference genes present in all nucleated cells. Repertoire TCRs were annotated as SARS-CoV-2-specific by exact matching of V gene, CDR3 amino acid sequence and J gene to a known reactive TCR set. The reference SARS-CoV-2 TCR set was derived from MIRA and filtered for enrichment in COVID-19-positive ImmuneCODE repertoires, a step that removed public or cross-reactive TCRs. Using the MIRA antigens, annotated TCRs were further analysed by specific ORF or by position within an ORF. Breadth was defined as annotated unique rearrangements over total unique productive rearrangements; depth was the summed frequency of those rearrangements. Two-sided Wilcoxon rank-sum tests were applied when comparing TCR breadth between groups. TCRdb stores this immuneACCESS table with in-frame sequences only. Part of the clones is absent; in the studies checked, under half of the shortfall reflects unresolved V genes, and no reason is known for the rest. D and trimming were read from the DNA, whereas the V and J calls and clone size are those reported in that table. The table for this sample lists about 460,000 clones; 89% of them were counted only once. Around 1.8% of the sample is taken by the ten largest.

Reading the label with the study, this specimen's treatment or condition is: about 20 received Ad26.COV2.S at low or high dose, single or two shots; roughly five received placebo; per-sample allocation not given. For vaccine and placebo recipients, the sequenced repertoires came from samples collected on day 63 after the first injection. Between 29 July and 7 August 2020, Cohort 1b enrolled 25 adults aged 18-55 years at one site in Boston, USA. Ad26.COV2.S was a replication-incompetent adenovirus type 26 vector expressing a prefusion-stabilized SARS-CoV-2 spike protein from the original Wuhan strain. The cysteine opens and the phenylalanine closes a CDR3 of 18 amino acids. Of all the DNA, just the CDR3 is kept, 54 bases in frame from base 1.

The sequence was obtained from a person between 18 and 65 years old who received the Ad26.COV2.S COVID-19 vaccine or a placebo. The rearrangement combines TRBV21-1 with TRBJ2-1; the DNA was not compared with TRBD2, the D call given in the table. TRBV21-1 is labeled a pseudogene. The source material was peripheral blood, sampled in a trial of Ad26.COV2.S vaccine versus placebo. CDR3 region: CASSAPRVAGGPHNEQFF. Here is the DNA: TGTGCCAGCAGCGCCCCACGCGTAGCGGGAGGGCCTCACAATGAGCAGTTCTTC.